The 16 T cell receptor beta chains below all came from one sample that was sequenced in a study of blood T cell repertoires in COVID-19. The method was immunoSEQ multiplex PCR; TCRdb's version includes in-frame clones alone and lacks a portion of them. The sample carries about 100,000 clones, around 86% recorded once. Sequencing used peripheral blood. The receptors originated from a man between 60 and 70 years old with acute or convalescent COVID-19.

The chain combines TRBV4-1 with TRBJ2-1, with TRBD1 matching 8 bases. Germline CDR1 MGHRA, CDR2 YSYEKL. Germline trimming cut 0 bases from V and 3 bases from J; bases unmatched to any gene: 4. The length of the CDR3 is 16 residues. The CDR3: CASSQEWTGNYNEQFF. CDR3 nucleotides: TGCGCCAGCAGCCAAGAATGGACAGGGAACTACAATGAGCAGTTCTTC.

The gene calls are TRBV23-1 and TRBJ1-2; possibly TRBD1 for D (6 bases). TRBV23-1 has ORF status, its function being uncertain. This CDR3 has 11 residues. V lost 5 bases to trimming and J lost 8 bases, with 9 bases between them. In nucleotides, the CDR3 is TGCGCCAGCAGTGTAGGACAGGGCTACACCTTC. Amino acids: CASSVGQGYTF.

The chain carries TRBV9 and TRBJ2-7; possible D gene TRBD2, 5 bases. Germline CDR1 is SGDLS and CDR2 is YYNGEE. V was shortened by 0 bases and J by 3 bases, with 13 bases between the two germline ends. This CDR3 has 15 amino acids. CDR3: CASSVATGGDYEQYF. Written as DNA, the CDR3 is TGTGCCAGCAGCGTAGCTACCGGAGGAGACTACGAGCAGTACTTC.

The chain joins TRBV30 to TRBJ1-5, with D possibly being TRBD1 (5 bases). The germline CDR1 and CDR2 sequences are GTSNPN and SVGIG (reference sequence). This CDR3 spans 16 amino acids. The germline V and J ends were trimmed by 0 bases and 0 bases, with 12 bases remaining between them. CDR3 protein: CAWSVGLLYSNQPQHF. CDR3 nucleotide sequence: TGTGCCTGGAGTGTGGGGCTCCTATATAGCAATCAGCCCCAGCATTTT.

The rearrangement links TRBV9 to TRBJ1-2; 11 bases fit TRBD1. The germline V gene encodes CDR1 SGDLS and CDR2 YYNGEE. Losses at the gene ends were 3 bases for V and 5 bases for J; bases not matched to a gene: 9. The CDR3 runs 16 residues. The CDR3 DNA follows: TGTGCCAGCAGCGCTTCCGGGACAGGGGGTCCTTATGGCTACACCTTC. The encoded protein is CASSASGTGGPYGYTF.

The chain has TRBV4-3 and TRBJ1-4; 7 nucleotides agree with TRBD1. Losses at the gene ends were 3 bases for V and 8 bases for J; bases not matched to a gene: 9. The CDR3 is made up of 15 amino acids. Germline CDR1 LGHNA, CDR2 YSLEER. CDR3 loop: CASSHEPLTGEKLFF. CDR3 bases: TGCGCCAGCAGCCATGAACCCCTGACAGGGGAAAAACTGTTTTTT.

The chain's CDR3 is CAWSHRGREEYGYTF. For the CDR3, the DNA is TGTGCCTGGAGCCACAGGGGCAGGGAAGAGTATGGCTACACCTTC. This chain connects TRBV30 to TRBJ1-2; 7 bases match TRBD1. Trimming took 3 bases from V and 5 from J; bases not matched to a gene: 12. In germline, CDR1 is GTSNPN, CDR2 SVGIG (reference sequence). This CDR3 region has 15 residues.

The J gene is TRBJ2-1, the V gene TRBV30, with D possibly TRBD2 on 6 matching bases. Trimming cost V 1 base and J 3 bases, with 13 bases left between them. The CDR3 contains 15 residues. The V gene's germline CDR1 is GTSNPN and CDR2 SVGIG (reference sequence). In DNA, the CDR3 is TGTGCCTGGAGTGAAAACGGGCGGGACTACAATGAGCAGTTCTTC. Translation: CAWSENGRDYNEQFF.

This rearrangement joins TRBV29-1 to TRBJ2-2; D possibly corresponds to TRBD1 (5 bases). The CDR3 has 12 amino acids. Germline V CDR1 and CDR2: SQVTM, ANQGSEA. V shed 6 bases and J shed 4 bases, with 9 bases lying between them. The CDR3 DNA is TGCAGCGTGAGACAGCCCACCGGGGAGCTGTTTTTT. It translates to CSVRQPTGELFF.

The chain combines TRBV7-2 with TRBJ2-1; 9 nucleotides agree with TRBD2. The V segment lost 5 bases and the J segment 6 bases; nucleotides outside the gene matches: 11. The CDR3 is 16 amino acids. The V gene's germline CDR1 is SGHTA and CDR2 FQGNSA. CDR3: CASSLPGLAGLNEQFF. The CDR3 nucleotides read TGTGCCAGCAGCCTCCCGGGGCTAGCGGGGCTCAATGAGCAGTTCTTC.

This clone showed up just a few times. V gene TRBV30 combines with J gene TRBJ1-2, with D tentatively TRBD1 (6 bases). The germline V and J ends were trimmed by 2 bases and 4 bases, with 11 bases remaining between them. CDR1 GTSNPN and CDR2 SVGIG come from the germline V gene (reference sequence). The CDR3 consists of 13 residues. This CDR3 reads CAWSFGRGYGYTF. For the CDR3, the DNA is TGTGCCTGGAGTTTTGGCAGGGGCTATGGCTACACCTTC.

The chain carries TRBV4-1 and TRBJ2-1, with 8 nucleotides matching TRBD2. The CDR3 length is 15 residues. Per germline, CDR1 MGHRA and CDR2 YSYEKL. V trimming: 1 base; J trimming: 8 bases; junction bases outside the gene matches: 7. As DNA, the CDR3 is TGCGCCAGCAGCCAAGTGGGACTAGTTTCAGATGAGCAGTTCTTC. As protein: CASSQVGLVSDEQFF.

This chain uses TRBV29-1 with TRBJ2-1; 7 nucleotides match TRBD1. The V gene's germline CDR1 is SQVTM and CDR2 ANQGSEA. The CDR3 is made up of 13 amino acids. V shed 7 bases and J 6 bases; nucleotides not matched to a gene: 9. CDR3 in amino acids: CSGTTGTGNEQFF. CDR3 nucleotide sequence: TGCAGCGGGACGACAGGGACGGGCAATGAGCAGTTCTTC.

The table lists this clone with a count of one. The rearrangement joins TRBV5-1 to TRBJ2-4; 10 bases align to TRBD1. CDR3 length equals 14 residues. From germline, CDR1 is SGHRS and CDR2 YFSETQ. Trimming at V came to 4 bases and at J to 12 bases, leaving 10 bases not matched to a gene. CDR3 nucleotides: TGCGCCAGCAGCATCACCGGGACAGGGGAGACTCAGTACTTC. It is translated as CASSITGTGETQYF.

This clone has more than one count but fewer than ten. V is TRBV11-2 and J is TRBJ2-5; TRBD1 matches at 8 bases. The junction had 7 bases not matched to a gene; V was cut back by 3 bases and J by 7 bases. Germline-derived CDR1 and CDR2 are SGHAT and FQNNGV. This CDR3 region has 14 residues. The CDR3 nucleotides are TGTGCCAGCAGCTTCGACAGGGGTCTAGCGACCCAGTACTTC. As protein: CASSFDRGLATQYF.

The chain carries TRBV13 and TRBJ1-5; possible D gene TRBD1, 6 bases. Per germline, CDR1 PRHDT and CDR2 FYEKMQ (reference sequence). The CDR3 contains 13 residues. The V gene lost 0 bases and the J gene lost 10 bases, with 10 bases spanning the gap. CDR3 DNA sequence: TGTGCCAGCAGCTTAGGACAGGGTTCCCCCCAGCATTTT. Translation: CASSLGQGSPQHF.